One sample yielded the 29 T cell receptor beta chains listed below, sequenced in a study of blood T cell repertoires in COVID-19. This table comes from immunoSEQ multiplex PCR, and its TCRdb copy is limited to in-frame clones, with some not included. The sample shows roughly 500,000 clones, approximately 88% of them seen only once. Sequencing was performed on PBMCs or T cells enriched from blood (not recorded which). All receptors derive from a woman aged 40 to 49 who had recovered from COVID-19.

This rearrangement joins TRBV7-6 to TRBJ1-1; D remains unclear. Per germline, CDR1 SGHVS and CDR2 FNYEAQ. Trimming stripped 6 bases from V and 1 base from J, with 6 bases between. The CDR3 is 12 residues long. The CDR3 sequence is CASRTENTEAFF. CDR3 DNA: TGTGCCAGCAGAACAGAGAACACTGAAGCTTTCTTT.

V and J are TRBV6-5 and TRBJ2-7; D gene ambiguous. This CDR3 has 13 amino acids. Deletions cut 7 bases from V and 6 bases from J, with 16 bases between. Germline CDR1 and CDR2: MNHEY and SVGAGI. This CDR3 is CASTSVETAEQYF. For the CDR3, the DNA is TGTGCCAGCACCTCAGTGGAGACGGCCGAGCAGTACTTC.

This rearrangement joins TRBV6-5 to TRBJ1-2, with 10 bases identical to TRBD1. V gave up 7 bases and J gave up 3 bases; unmatched junction bases: 5. Germline values: CDR1 MNHEY, CDR2 SVGAGI. This CDR3 is built from 14 residues. The chain's CDR3 is CASNRDRGYYGYTF. As DNA, the CDR3 is TGTGCCAGCAACCGGGACAGGGGCTACTATGGCTACACCTTC.

V is TRBV7-8 and J is TRBJ1-2, with D hard to call. Germline loops: CDR1 SGHVS, CDR2 FQNEAQ. This CDR3 contains 14 residues. Trimming stripped 0 bases from V and 3 bases from J, with 8 bases between. This CDR3 reads CASSLAPADYGYTF. CDR3 in DNA: TGTGCCAGCAGCTTAGCGCCAGCGGACTATGGCTACACCTTC.

The chain combines TRBV3-1 (or the pseudogene TRBV3-2) with TRBJ2-7; D is perhaps TRBD2 (6 bases). This CDR3 contains 14 residues. Germline values: CDR1 LGHDT, CDR2 YNNKEL (reference sequence). Between the trimmed V and J ends, which lost 1 base and 9 bases, there was a span of 16 bases. The CDR3 coding sequence is TGTGCCAGCAGCCAAGTCGGCGGGAAAATCGGGCAGTACTTC. Translated, it gives CASSQVGGKIGQYF.

This chain links TRBV15 with TRBJ2-2; D perhaps matches TRBD2 (5 bases). The CDR3 loop spans 16 amino acids. The germline V and J ends were trimmed by 0 bases and 5 bases, with 13 bases remaining between them. Looked up from germline, CDR1 is LNHNV and CDR2 is YYDKDF (reference sequence). CDR3 loop: CATSRDRPGLTGELFF. Written as DNA, the CDR3 is TGTGCCACCAGCAGAGATAGACCGGGATTGACCGGGGAGCTGTTTTTT.

The V and J genes are TRBV7-6 and TRBJ1-3, with D tentatively TRBD1 (5 bases). The V and J ends lost 2 bases and 5 bases respectively, with 10 bases between them. The germline V gene has CDR1 SGHVS and CDR2 FNYEAQ. The CDR3 has 14 amino acids. CDR3 DNA: TGTGCCAGCAGCTTACAGGGATCGCGAAACACCATATATTTT. Translated, it gives CASSLQGSRNTIYF.

This chain links TRBV5-1 with TRBJ2-5; 7 positions match TRBD1. This CDR3 has 16 amino acids. V was pared by 0 bases and J by 2 bases, with 7 bases of the junction left unmatched. The germline V gene has CDR1 SGHRS and CDR2 YFSETQ. The CDR3 is CASSLDPGTAQETQYF. CDR3 bases: TGCGCCAGCAGCTTGGACCCCGGGACAGCACAAGAGACCCAGTACTTC.

This rearrangement joins TRBV7-6 to TRBJ2-1; 11 nucleotides align to TRBD2. This CDR3 has 16 amino acids. Per the germline V gene, CDR1 is SGHVS and CDR2 is FNYEAQ. V lost 0 bases and J lost 3; bases outside the gene matches: 1. CDR3 residues: CASSLAGLADYNEQFF. The CDR3 DNA sequence: TGTGCCAGCAGCTTAGCGGGACTAGCGGACTACAATGAGCAGTTCTTC.

The rearrangement uses TRBV5-1 and TRBJ1-1; D gene uncertain. With 2 bases removed from V and 3 bases from J, the gap between germline ends came to 11 bases. The CDR3 contains 14 residues. Germline CDR1 and CDR2: SGHRS and YFSETQ. The CDR3 bases are TGCGCCAGCAGCTTATCAGGTTCGGACACTGAAGCTTTCTTT. Amino acid sequence: CASSLSGSDTEAFF.

The genes are TRBV7-2 and TRBJ1-1; 7 nucleotides match TRBD1. The CDR3 extends over 15 amino acids. Trimming removed 5 bases from V and 1 base from J; junction bases left unmatched: 7. The germline gives CDR1 SGHTA, CDR2 FQGNSA. CDR3 nucleotides: TGTGCCAGCAGCCCCCCGGGACAGAGGAACACTGAAGCTTTCTTT. It yields the protein CASSPPGQRNTEAFF.

The V and J genes are TRBV27 and TRBJ1-2; no definite D call. Germline V gene data show CDR1 as MNHEY and CDR2 as SMNVEV (reference sequence). V shed 10 bases and J shed 4 bases, with 19 bases lying between them. The CDR3 loop spans 14 amino acids. DNA of the CDR3: TGTGCCACCCGGCCAGAGGCAAACTTCTATGGCTACACCTTC. Protein product: CATRPEANFYGYTF.

This rearrangement joins TRBV5-1 to TRBJ1-4; 9 bases align to TRBD1. With 0 bases clipped from V and 6 bases from J, the junction kept 3 bases outside the gene matches. CDR3 length: 15 amino acids. Germline V lookup: CDR1 SGHRS, CDR2 YFSETQ. The CDR3 spells CASSLGGQGYEKLFF. DNA of the CDR3: TGCGCCAGCAGCTTGGGGGGACAGGGCTATGAAAAACTGTTTTTT. Full variable domain (missing parts from reference TRBV5-1 and TRBJ1-4): KAGVTQTPRYLIKTRGQQVTLSCSPISGHRSVSWYQQTPGQGLQFLFEYFSETQRNKGNFPGRFSGRQFSNSRSEMNVSTLELGDSALYLCASSLGGQGYEKLFFGSGTQLSVL.

This chain uses TRBV18 with TRBJ2-7; possible D gene TRBD2, 6 bases. This CDR3 has 12 amino acids. V was cut by 3 bases and J by 7 bases, with 10 bases left in between. Germline values: CDR1 KGHSH, CDR2 LQKENI. CDR3 DNA sequence: TGTGCCAGCTCACCGGGGACTGGGGAGCAGTACTTC. This encodes CASSPGTGEQYF.

The chain has TRBV7-2 and TRBJ2-3; D is uncertain. The CDR3 contains 18 residues. The V end was cut by 4 bases, the J end by 7 bases, with 27 bases between. The germline CDR1 and CDR2 sequences are SGHTA and FQGNSA. CDR3 amino acids: CASSSGLGTESSLNTQYF. The CDR3 nucleotides are TGTGCCAGCAGCTCGGGTCTCGGTACGGAATCCTCGCTAAATACGCAGTATTTT.

This clone has only a few counts. This CDR3 is CASSTGTAEAFF. The CDR3 bases are TGTGCCAGCAGTACCGGGACTGCTGAAGCTTTCTTT. This chain connects TRBV2 to TRBJ1-1; D is perhaps TRBD1 (5 bases). The CDR3 consists of 12 residues. The V gene lost 5 bases and the J gene lost 6 bases, with 10 bases spanning the gap. Germline CDR1 is SNHLY and CDR2 is FYNNEI.

For the CDR3, the DNA is TGTGCCAGTAGTGATGTTGACAGGGGTAATCAGCCCCAGCATTTT. This sequence encodes CASSDVDRGNQPQHF. The J gene is TRBJ1-5, the V gene TRBV19, with 8 bases identical to TRBD1. V trimming: 5 bases; J trimming: 4 bases; junction bases outside the gene matches: 7. The V gene's germline CDR1 is LNHDA and CDR2 SQIVND (reference sequence). CDR3 length: 15 residues.

This clone occurred a few times. The chain combines TRBV6-5 with TRBJ1-1; D might be TRBD1 (6 bases). Trimming took off 6 bases at V and 5 bases at J, with 16 bases between the two ends. CDR3 size: 14 residues. The germline gives CDR1 MNHEY, CDR2 SVGAGI. CDR3 DNA: TGTGCCAGCAGGGCGGCGGGGGCGCGTACTGAAGCTTTCTTT. Protein: CASRAAGARTEAFF.

V is TRBV13 and J is TRBJ2-5; D is unclear. With 4 bases removed from V and 4 bases from J, the gap between germline ends came to 16 bases. The CDR3 is made up of 15 amino acids. CDR1 is PRHDT, CDR2 FYEKMQ, per germline (reference sequence). CDR3 nucleotides: TGTGCCAGCAGCTACCGAGGAGAAGTCCCAGAGACCCAGTACTTC. Its protein product is CASSYRGEVPETQYF.

V and J are TRBV24-1 and TRBJ2-7, with 7 nucleotides matching TRBD1. V shed 4 bases, J shed 0 bases, and the junction held 5 bases outside the gene matches. The germline V gene encodes CDR1 KGHDR and CDR2 SFDVKD. The CDR3 runs 15 residues. This CDR3 reads CATSDPGTDSYEQYF. The CDR3 nucleotides read TGTGCCACCAGTGACCCCGGGACAGACTCCTACGAGCAGTACTTC.

This chain connects TRBV15 to TRBJ1-3; 7 bases are a match to TRBD1. The V gene's germline CDR1 is LNHNV and CDR2 YYDKDF (reference sequence). This CDR3 spans 18 amino acids. J gave up 3 bases and V 0 bases, and 11 bases lay outside the gene matches. CDR3 nucleotide sequence: TGTGCCACCAGCAGAGAGAGGGTTAGACAGGGCCTTGGAAACACCATATATTTT. Residues: CATSRERVRQGLGNTIYF.

This clone was observed a handful of times. The chain couples TRBV5-4 to TRBJ1-2, with D hard to call. Trimming removed 0 bases at V and 5 bases at J, with 14 bases between. This CDR3 is built from 15 residues. Germline V lookup: CDR1 SGHNT, CDR2 YYREEE (reference sequence). The CDR3 bases are TGTGCCAGCAGCTTGGCCATGGCTTCCAGTTATGGCTACACCTTC. It yields the protein CASSLAMASSYGYTF.

The gene calls are TRBV7-2 and TRBJ2-7; D gene ambiguous. V was clipped by 5 bases and J by 3 bases, with 23 bases between them. CDR1 and CDR2 from the germline V gene are SGHTA and FQGNSA. CDR3 size: 17 residues. CDR3 loop: CASSRHPVQVPLYEQYF. In DNA form, the CDR3 reads TGTGCCAGCAGCCGTCACCCCGTCCAGGTGCCCCTCTACGAGCAGTACTTC.

The rearrangement uses TRBV18 and TRBJ2-1; TRBD2 agrees at 7 bases. This CDR3 has 15 amino acids. The V segment lost 3 bases and the J segment 7 bases; nucleotides outside the gene matches: 9. The germline gives CDR1 KGHSH, CDR2 LQKENI. CDR3 amino acids: CASSPPLAEGNEQFF. CDR3 DNA: TGTGCCAGCTCACCCCCGCTAGCGGAGGGGAATGAGCAGTTCTTC.

The genes are TRBV30 and TRBJ1-1; 8 bases line up with TRBD1. The V and J ends lost 4 bases and 10 bases, in that order; junction bases with no gene match: 11. Germline V gene lookup returns CDR1 GTSNPN and CDR2 SVGIG (reference sequence). The CDR3 has 13 amino acids. CDR3: CAWKLTGEIGAFF. The CDR3 nucleotides read TGTGCCTGGAAATTGACAGGGGAGATCGGAGCTTTCTTT.

Comment on this clone: At one end the junction does not follow the germline gene, possibly because of a read error. The CDR3 DNA follows: TGTGCTAGCAGCTTAGTAGCGGGAGGGCCCAATGAGCAGTTCTTC. This codes for CASSLVAGGPNEQFF. V is TRBV7-7 and J is TRBJ2-1; TRBD2 matches at 11 bases. There are 15 residues in the CDR3. From germline, CDR1 is SSHAT and CDR2 FNYEAQ (reference sequence).

The rearrangement joins TRBV5-4 to TRBJ2-2, with a possible D match to TRBD1 (6 bases). Germline V gene lookup returns CDR1 SGHNT and CDR2 YYREEE (reference sequence). The CDR3 runs 15 residues. V lost 0 bases to trimming and J lost 3 bases, with 9 bases between them. The CDR3 loop is CASSLDPGDTGELFF. The CDR3 DNA follows: TGTGCCAGCAGCTTGGATCCAGGGGACACCGGGGAGCTGTTTTTT.

CDR3 sequence (DNA): TGTGCCAGCAGCTTGGAACAGCCCTGGGCCAATCAGCCCCAGCATTTT. It encodes CASSLEQPWANQPQHF. The J gene is TRBJ1-5, the V gene TRBV5-5; D ambiguous. CDR3 size: 16 residues. Germline CDR1 reads SGHKS; CDR2 reads YYEKEE (reference sequence). Trimming took 0 bases from V and 3 from J, leaving 13 bases between them.

The CDR3 DNA sequence: TGTGCCAGCAGCCTCGGGACAGGGGGAGATACGCAGTATTTT. Its protein is CASSLGTGGDTQYF. The V gene is TRBV11-2, the J gene TRBJ2-3, with 11 bases fitting TRBD1. The V gene's germline CDR1 is SGHAT and CDR2 FQNNGV. Trimming took 5 bases from V and 5 from J; bases not matched to a gene: 3. The CDR3 contains 14 residues. Looking up the rest from reference TRBV11-2 and TRBJ2-3 gives the full variable domain: EAGVAQSPRYKIIEKRQSVAFWCNPISGHATLYWYQQILGQGPKLLIQFQNNGVVDDSQLPKDRFSAERLKGVDSTLKIQPAKLEDSAVYLCASSLGTGGDTQYFGPGTRLTVL.